The rows below give T cell receptor beta chains drawn from one sample of a study of blood T cell repertoires in COVID-19. Only in-frame clones appear in the TCRdb table, and some are missing; sequencing was by immunoSEQ multiplex PCR. Among about 200,000 clones listed, approximately 90% were seen once. The sample comprised peripheral blood. Receptors originate from a man aged 40-49 years with active or convalescent COVID-19. The CDR3 runs from the conserved cysteine through the conserved F or W. Each record gives: clone size, D gene, J gene, V gene, CDR3 protein, CDR3 DNA. D genes are given only for firm matches. Rows may omit the clone size; those that give it use once, few, many or a size class.

>.|TRBD1|TRBJ1-1|TRBV5-4
CASSFVAPGGLNTEAFF
TGTGCCAGCAGCTTCGTAGCCCCAGGGGGATTAAACACTGAAGCTTTCTTT
>.|.|TRBJ1-2|TRBV2
CASIEQGYGYTF
TGTGCCAGCATCGAACAGGGTTACGGCTACACCTTC
>.|.|TRBJ1-3|TRBV18
CASSRPTGASGNTIYF
TGTGCCAGCTCACGACCGACAGGAGCCTCTGGAAACACCATATATTTT
>.|TRBD1|TRBJ1-1|TRBV13
CASSWEDRENTEAFF
TGTGCCAGCAGCTGGGAGGACAGGGAGAACACTGAAGCTTTCTTT
>.|.|TRBJ2-1|TRBV13
CASSRLVGGRHEQFF
TGTGCCAGCAGTCGCTTGGTGGGGGGGCGTCATGAGCAGTTCTTC
>.|.|TRBJ2-5|TRBV11-3
CASTTGGWETQYF
TGTGCCAGCACCACCGGAGGGTGGGAGACCCAGTACTTC
>.|TRBD2|TRBJ2-2|TRBV20-1
CSASLLAGTGELFF
TGCAGTGCTAGTCTGCTAGCGGGGACCGGGGAGCTGTTTTTT
>.|.|TRBJ1-2|TRBV19
CASSRVGRPDGYTF
TGTGCCAGTAGCAGGGTCGGACGGCCGGACGGCTACACCTTC
>.|.|TRBJ2-1|TRBV9
CASSVRQSTYNEQFF
TGTGCCAGCAGCGTGAGACAGAGTACCTACAATGAGCAGTTCTTC
>.|.|TRBJ2-3|TRBV30
CAWSVTGTSTDTQYF
TGTGCCTGGAGTGTAACGGGAACTAGCACAGATACGCAGTATTTT
>.|.|TRBJ1-2|TRBV9
CASSVVSGVGYTF
TGTGCCAGCAGCGTAGTTTCAGGGGTTGGCTACACCTTC
>.|.|TRBJ2-1|TRBV4-3
CASSQEYDTIYNEQFF
TGCGCCAGCAGCCAAGAATATGACACCATCTACAATGAGCAGTTCTTC
>.|TRBD2|TRBJ2-5|TRBV18
CASSLLGTSGIQETQYF
TGTGCCAGCTCACTCCTCGGGACTAGCGGCATCCAAGAGACCCAGTACTTC
>.|.|TRBJ1-1|TRBV6-2/TRBV6-3
CASSYGQGITEAFF
TGTGCCAGCAGTTACGGTCAGGGGATCACTGAAGCTTTCTTT
>.|.|TRBJ2-3|TRBV6-5
CASSYYNTDTQYF
TGTGCCAGCAGTTACTACAACACAGATACGCAGTATTTT
>.|TRBD2|TRBJ2-5|TRBV7-2
CASSHKRASGTGETQYF
TGTGCCAGCAGTCACAAGAGGGCTAGCGGGACGGGAGAGACCCAGTACTTC
>.|TRBD1|TRBJ2-2|TRBV7-9
CASSFPGQGNIGELFF
TGTGCCAGCAGCTTCCCGGGACAGGGAAATATCGGGGAGCTGTTTTTT
>.|.|TRBJ1-1|TRBV7-9
CASSPRGGTEAFF
TGTGCCAGCAGCCCGAGGGGGGGCACTGAAGCTTTCTTT
>.|.|TRBJ1-2|TRBV5-4
CASSLGGASGGYTF
TGTGCCAGCAGCTTGGGTGGCGCCTCGGGGGGCTACACCTTC
>once|.|TRBJ2-3|TRBV6-6
CASSFDTYDSTDTQYF
TGTGCCAGCAGTTTCGACACCTACGATAGCACAGATACGCAGTATTTT
>.|TRBD2|TRBJ2-3|TRBV27
CASSLRTSGTTSTDTQYF
TGTGCCAGCAGTTTAAGGACTAGCGGTACGACTAGCACAGATACGCAGTATTTT
>few|.|TRBJ2-3|TRBV5-1
CASGLIETGSTDTQYF
TGCGCCAGCGGGCTAATCGAGACCGGTAGCACAGATACGCAGTATTTT
>.|.|TRBJ2-7|TRBV12-5
CASGFLPGIEQYF
TGTGCTAGTGGTTTCCTCCCAGGGATCGAGCAGTACTTC
>.|TRBD2|TRBJ2-3|TRBV7-2
CASSSTPSGTQYF
TGTGCCAGCAGCTCGACCCCTAGCGGAACGCAGTATTTT
>.|.|TRBJ1-5|TRBV7-8
CASSLARIYSNQPQHF
TGTGCCAGCAGCTTAGCGAGGATTTATAGCAATCAGCCCCAGCATTTT
>medium-sized|.|TRBJ2-5|TRBV30
CAWSPLEGLYQETQYF
TGTGCCTGGAGCCCGTTGGAGGGACTGTACCAAGAGACCCAGTACTTC
>.|.|TRBJ2-2|TRBV6-6
CASSYQGPGELFF
TGTGCCAGCAGTTACCAGGGGCCCGGGGAGCTGTTTTTT
>once|TRBD1|TRBJ2-5|TRBV14
CASSQEGQGFPAETQYF
TGTGCCAGCAGCCAAGAGGGACAGGGGTTTCCTGCGGAGACCCAGTACTTC
>.|.|TRBJ1-2|TRBV5-1
CASSSAGGADGYTF
TGCGCCAGCAGCTCCGCGGGGGGGGCTGATGGCTACACCTTC
>.|.|TRBJ2-7|TRBV28
CASSSAGTGHGEQYF
TGTGCCAGCAGCTCCGCCGGTACAGGGCATGGCGAGCAGTACTTC
>.|TRBD1|TRBJ2-6|TRBV12-5
CASGLGHGQGASTGANVLTF
TGTGCTAGTGGTTTGGGGCACGGACAGGGGGCGTCAACTGGGGCCAACGTCCTGACTTTC
>.|TRBD1|TRBJ1-5|TRBV24-1
CATSDSRQGRGPQHF
TGTGCCACCAGTGATTCACGACAGGGGAGAGGGCCCCAGCATTTT
>.|.|TRBJ2-2|TRBV7-8
CASSLHQGPTGELFF
TGTGCCAGCAGCTTACATCAGGGTCCTACCGGGGAGCTGTTTTTT
>.|TRBD1|TRBJ2-1|TRBV9
CASSVEGASYNEQFF
TGTGCCAGCAGCGTAGAGGGGGCTTCCTACAATGAGCAGTTCTTC
>.|TRBD1|TRBJ2-2|TRBV10-3
CAISEKPQGVANTGELFF
TGTGCCATCAGTGAGAAACCCCAGGGGGTCGCGAACACCGGGGAGCTGTTTTTT
>.|.|TRBJ1-5|TRBV19
CASTPDFLGQPQHF
TGTGCCAGTACCCCGGACTTCCTTGGTCAGCCCCAGCATTTT
>.|.|TRBJ2-1|TRBV24-1
CATSDAYSSYNEQFF
TGTGCCACCAGTGATGCCTATAGCTCCTACAATGAGCAGTTCTTC
>.|.|TRBJ2-5|TRBV27
CASSFRRQETQYF
TGTGCCAGCAGTTTTCGGCGGCAAGAGACCCAGTACTTC
>.|.|TRBJ1-1|TRBV28
CASSQPGTEAFF
TGTGCCAGCAGTCAACCGGGGACTGAAGCTTTCTTT
>.|.|TRBJ2-5|TRBV6-2/TRBV6-3
CASSYARVQGTQYF
TGTGCCAGCAGTTACGCGCGGGTCCAAGGGACCCAGTACTTC
>.|TRBD2|TRBJ2-1|TRBV3-1/TRBV3-2
CASSQVGLVPFF
TGTGCCAGCAGCCAAGTAGGACTAGTTCCGTTCTTC
>.|TRBD2|TRBJ2-3|TRBV13
CASSLVSAGVDTQYF
TGTGCCAGCAGCTTAGTCTCAGCGGGGGTTGATACGCAGTATTTT
>.|.|TRBJ1-1|TRBV6-5
CASSYHSYGTEAFF
TGTGCCAGCAGTTACCACAGTTACGGCACTGAAGCTTTCTTT
>few|.|TRBJ2-1|TRBV28
CASREQGHEQFF
TGTGCCAGCAGGGAACAGGGCCATGAGCAGTTCTTC
>.|.|TRBJ2-7|TRBV27
CASSLGQDYEQYF
TGTGCCAGCAGTTTAGGGCAGGACTACGAGCAGTACTTC
>.|.|TRBJ2-2|TRBV19
CASSPSAGNTGELFF
TGTGCCAGTAGCCCAAGTGCCGGGAACACCGGGGAGCTGTTTTTT
>medium-sized|TRBD1|TRBJ1-4|TRBV28
CASSLEAAGTDNEKLFF
TGTGCCAGCAGTTTGGAAGCGGCCGGGACAGATAATGAAAAACTGTTTTTT
>.|.|TRBJ1-5|TRBV2
CASSQTRDQPQHF
TGTGCCAGCAGCCAAACGAGGGATCAGCCCCAGCATTTT
>.|.|TRBJ2-2|TRBV3-1/TRBV3-2
CASSPRGAPNTGELFF
TGTGCCAGCAGCCCCCGGGGGGCGCCGAACACCGGGGAGCTGTTTTTT
>.|.|TRBJ1-5|TRBV28
CASSSYVGNRARQPQHF
TGTGCCAGCAGTTCCTATGTCGGAAACAGGGCTCGACAGCCCCAGCATTTT
>.|.|TRBJ1-5|TRBV10-3
CATTPGNQPQHF
TGTGCCACCACCCCAGGAAATCAGCCCCAGCATTTT
>many|.|TRBJ2-1|TRBV6-4
CASSKTGEPYNEQFF
TGTGCCAGCAGCAAAACAGGAGAACCCTACAATGAGCAGTTCTTC
>once|.|TRBJ2-2|TRBV20-1
CSASLFGELFF
TGCAGTGCTAGTCTATTCGGGGAGCTGTTTTTT
>.|.|TRBJ2-1|TRBV29-1
CSERASYNEQFF
TGCAGCGAGAGGGCTAGCTACAATGAGCAGTTCTTC